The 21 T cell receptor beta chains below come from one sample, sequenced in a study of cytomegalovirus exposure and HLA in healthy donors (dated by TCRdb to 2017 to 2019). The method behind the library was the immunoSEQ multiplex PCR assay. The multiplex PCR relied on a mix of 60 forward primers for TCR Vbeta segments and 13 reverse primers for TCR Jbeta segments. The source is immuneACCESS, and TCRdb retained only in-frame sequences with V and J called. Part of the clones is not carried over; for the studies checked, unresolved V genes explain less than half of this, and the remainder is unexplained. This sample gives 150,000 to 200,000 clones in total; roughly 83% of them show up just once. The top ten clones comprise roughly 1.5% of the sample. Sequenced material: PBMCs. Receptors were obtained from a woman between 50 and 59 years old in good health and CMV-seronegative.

The CDR3 loop is CASRPPSGRNTIYF. DNA of the CDR3: TGTGCCAGCAGACCTCCCAGTGGGCGAAACACCATATATTTT. V usage is TRBV6-5 and J usage is TRBJ1-3; unclear D gene. Trimming left V 6 bases short and J 5 bases short, with 14 bases between. Germline values: CDR1 MNHEY, CDR2 SVGAGI. The CDR3 is 14 amino acids.

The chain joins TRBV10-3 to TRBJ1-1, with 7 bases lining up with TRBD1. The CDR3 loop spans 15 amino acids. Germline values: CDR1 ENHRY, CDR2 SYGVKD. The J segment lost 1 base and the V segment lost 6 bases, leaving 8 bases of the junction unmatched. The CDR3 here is CAIREKGQSNTEAFF. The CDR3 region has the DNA TGTGCCATCAGAGAAAAGGGACAGTCGAACACTGAAGCTTTCTTT.

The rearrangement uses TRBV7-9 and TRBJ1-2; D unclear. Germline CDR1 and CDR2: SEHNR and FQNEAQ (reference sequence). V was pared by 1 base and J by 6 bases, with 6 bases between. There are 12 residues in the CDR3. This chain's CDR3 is CASSLGGNGYTF. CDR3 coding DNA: TGTGCCAGCAGCTTAGGCGGGAATGGCTACACCTTC.

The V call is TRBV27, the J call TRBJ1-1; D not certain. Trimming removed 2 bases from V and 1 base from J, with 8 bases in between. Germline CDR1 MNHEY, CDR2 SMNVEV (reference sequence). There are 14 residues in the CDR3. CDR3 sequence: CASSLRRGNTEAFF. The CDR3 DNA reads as TGTGCCAGCAGTTTACGACGAGGGAACACTGAAGCTTTCTTT.

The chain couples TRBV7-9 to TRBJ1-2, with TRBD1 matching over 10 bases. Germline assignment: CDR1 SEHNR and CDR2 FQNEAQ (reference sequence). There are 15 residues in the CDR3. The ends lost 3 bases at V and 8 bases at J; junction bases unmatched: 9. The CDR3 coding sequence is TGTGCCAGCAGCTTCCCCGGGACAGGGGACTCCGGCTACACCTTC. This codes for CASSFPGTGDSGYTF. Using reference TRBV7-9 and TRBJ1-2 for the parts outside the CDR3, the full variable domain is DTGVSQNPRHKITKRGQNVTFRCDPISEHNRLYWYRQTLGQGPEFLTYFQNEAQLEKSRLLSDRFSAERPKGSFSTLEIQRTEQGDSAMYLCASSFPGTGDSGYTFGSGTRLTVV.

The CDR3, as DNA: TGTGCCAGCAGTTACTCGGGGACAGCAAATGAAGCTTTCTTT. Translated: CASSYSGTANEAFF. The chain combines TRBV6-5 with TRBJ1-1; 7 nucleotides line up with TRBD1. The CDR3 runs 14 residues. Germline-derived CDR1 and CDR2 are MNHEY and SVGAGI. V was pared by 0 bases and J by 7 bases, with 5 bases of the junction left unmatched.

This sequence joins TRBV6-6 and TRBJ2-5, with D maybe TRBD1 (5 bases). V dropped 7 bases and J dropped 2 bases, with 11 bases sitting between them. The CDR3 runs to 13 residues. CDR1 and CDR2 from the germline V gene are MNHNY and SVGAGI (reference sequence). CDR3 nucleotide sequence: TGTGCCAGCACCCGACAGCCACAAGAGACCCAGTACTTC. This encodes CASTRQPQETQYF.

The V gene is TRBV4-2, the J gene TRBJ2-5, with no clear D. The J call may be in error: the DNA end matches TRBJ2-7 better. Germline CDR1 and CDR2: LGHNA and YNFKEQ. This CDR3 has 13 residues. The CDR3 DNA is TGTGCCAGCAGCCAAGAGGTGGTGTCCGAGCAGTACTTC. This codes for CASSQEVVSEQYF.

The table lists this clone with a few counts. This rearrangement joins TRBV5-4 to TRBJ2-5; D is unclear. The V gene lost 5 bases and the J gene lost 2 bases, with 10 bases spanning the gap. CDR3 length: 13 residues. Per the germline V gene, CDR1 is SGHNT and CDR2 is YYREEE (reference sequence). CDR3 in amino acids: CASRPSRQETQYF. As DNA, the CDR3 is TGTGCCAGCAGACCGTCCCGGCAAGAGACCCAGTACTTC.

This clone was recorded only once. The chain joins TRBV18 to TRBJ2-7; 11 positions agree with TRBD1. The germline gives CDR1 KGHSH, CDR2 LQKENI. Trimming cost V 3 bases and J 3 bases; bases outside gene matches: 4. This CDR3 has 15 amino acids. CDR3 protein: CASSPTGTGGYEQYF. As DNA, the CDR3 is TGTGCCAGCTCACCTACCGGGACAGGGGGCTACGAGCAGTACTTC.

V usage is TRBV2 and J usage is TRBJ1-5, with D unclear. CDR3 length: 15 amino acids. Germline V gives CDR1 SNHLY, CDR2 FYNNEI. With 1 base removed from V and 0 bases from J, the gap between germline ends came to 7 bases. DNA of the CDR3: TGTGCCAGCAGTGAAGGTCACAATAGCAATCAGCCCCAGCATTTT. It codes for CASSEGHNSNQPQHF. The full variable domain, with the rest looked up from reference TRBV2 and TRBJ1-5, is EPEVTQTPSHQVTQMGQEVILRCVPISNHLYFYWYRQILGQKVEFLVSFYNNEISEKSEIFDDQFSVERPDGSNFTLKIRSTKLEDSAMYFCASSEGHNSNQPQHFGDGTRLSIL.

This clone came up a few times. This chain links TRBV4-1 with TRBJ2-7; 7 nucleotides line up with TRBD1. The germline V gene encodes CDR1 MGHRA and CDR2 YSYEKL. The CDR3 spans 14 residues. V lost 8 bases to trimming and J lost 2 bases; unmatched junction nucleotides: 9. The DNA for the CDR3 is TGCGCCAGCGCGGCCCGGGACAGAACCTACGAGCAGTACTTC. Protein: CASAARDRTYEQYF.

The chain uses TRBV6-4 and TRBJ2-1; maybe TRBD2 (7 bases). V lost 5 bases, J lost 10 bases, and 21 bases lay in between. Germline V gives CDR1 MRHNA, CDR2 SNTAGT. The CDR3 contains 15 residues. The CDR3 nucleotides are TGTGCCAGCAGTATAATAGCGGGTCTGAGGGGGGAGCAGTTCTTC. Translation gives CASSIIAGLRGEQFF.

CDR3 region: CASSSTGSGYGYTF. CDR3 sequence (DNA): TGTGCCAGCAGCTCAACAGGGTCCGGCTATGGCTACACCTTC. The chain recombines TRBV5-4 with TRBJ1-2, with a possible D match to TRBD1 (6 bases). The CDR3 consists of 14 residues. Per germline, CDR1 SGHNT and CDR2 YYREEE (reference sequence). V lost 3 bases to trimming and J lost 4 bases, with 13 bases between them.

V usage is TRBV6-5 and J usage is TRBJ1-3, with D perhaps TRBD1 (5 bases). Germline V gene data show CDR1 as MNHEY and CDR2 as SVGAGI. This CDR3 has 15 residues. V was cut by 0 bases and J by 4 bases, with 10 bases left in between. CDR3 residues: CASSYSSGPGNTIYF. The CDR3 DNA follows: TGTGCCAGCAGTTACTCCTCAGGGCCGGGAAACACCATATATTTT.

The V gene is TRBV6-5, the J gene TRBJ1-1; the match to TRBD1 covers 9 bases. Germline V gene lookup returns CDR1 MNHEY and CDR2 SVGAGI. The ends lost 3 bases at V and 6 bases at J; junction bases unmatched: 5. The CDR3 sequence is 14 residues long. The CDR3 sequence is CASSYLGTGPEAFF. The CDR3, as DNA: TGTGCCAGCAGTTATTTGGGGACAGGGCCTGAAGCTTTCTTT.

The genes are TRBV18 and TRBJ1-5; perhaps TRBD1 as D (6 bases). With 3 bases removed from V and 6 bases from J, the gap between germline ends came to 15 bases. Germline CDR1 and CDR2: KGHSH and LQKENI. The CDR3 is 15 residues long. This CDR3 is CASSPIAQGGQPQHF. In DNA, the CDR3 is TGTGCCAGCTCACCGATCGCACAGGGTGGTCAGCCCCAGCATTTT. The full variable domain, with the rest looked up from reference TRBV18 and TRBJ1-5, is NAGVMQNPRHLVRRRGQEARLRCSPMKGHSHVYWYRQLPEEGLKFMVYLQKENIIDESGMPKERFSAEFPKEGPSILRIQQVVRGDSAAYFCASSPIAQGGQPQHFGDGTRLSIL.

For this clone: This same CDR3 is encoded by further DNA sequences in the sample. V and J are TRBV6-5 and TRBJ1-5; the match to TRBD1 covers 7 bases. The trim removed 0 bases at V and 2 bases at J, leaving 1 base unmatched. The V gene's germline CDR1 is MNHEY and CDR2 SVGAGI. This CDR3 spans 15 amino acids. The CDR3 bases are TGTGCCAGCAGTTACTCAGGGACAGGCAATCAGCCCCAGCATTTT. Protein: CASSYSGTGNQPQHF.

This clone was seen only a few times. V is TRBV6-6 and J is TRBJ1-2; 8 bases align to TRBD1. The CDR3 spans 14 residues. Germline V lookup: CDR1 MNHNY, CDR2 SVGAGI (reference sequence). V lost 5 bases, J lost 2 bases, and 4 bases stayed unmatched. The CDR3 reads CASSNRQGNYGYTF. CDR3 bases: TGTGCCAGCAGTAACCGACAGGGGAACTATGGCTACACCTTC.

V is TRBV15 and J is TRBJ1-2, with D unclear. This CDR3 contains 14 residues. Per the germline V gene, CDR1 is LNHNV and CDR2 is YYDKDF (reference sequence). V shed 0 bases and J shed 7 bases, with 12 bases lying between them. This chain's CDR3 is CATSRDGQVGGYTF. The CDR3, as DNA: TGTGCCACCAGCAGAGATGGGCAGGTGGGTGGCTACACCTTC.

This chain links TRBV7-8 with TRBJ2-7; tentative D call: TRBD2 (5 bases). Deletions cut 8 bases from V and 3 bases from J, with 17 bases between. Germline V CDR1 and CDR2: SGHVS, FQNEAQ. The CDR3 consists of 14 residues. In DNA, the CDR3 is TGTGCCAGCCTAGAAGGGTCGGGGATCTACGAGCAGTACTTC. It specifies CASLEGSGIYEQYF.